Sequencing of this T cell receptor beta chain was carried out in a study of early T cells in non-severe SARS-CoV-2 infection. Study information: Chains from this unsorted whole-blood bulk RNA could not be paired. Notes on the study in general: Anti-spike CD8 responses were favored in VDJdb matching, and private and CD4 specificities were missed.

Notes on this clonotype: The antigen is undetermined.

TCRdb redid the calling of the 5' RACE reads with MiXCR, one entry per CDR3 protein. The sample carries 88,000 or so distinct CDR3 sequences, more than 13% recorded once. The germline V gene has CDR1 SGHAT and CDR2 FQNNGV. This CDR3 spans 19 amino acids. V lost 5 bases and J lost 0, with 22 bases in between. Sequenced: whole blood. This sequence was found in an adult who was a healthcare worker with PCR-confirmed SARS-CoV-2 infection or an uninfected control (not recorded which). The chain carries TRBV11-2 and TRBJ2-2; D could derive from TRBD1 or TRBD2 (6 bases each). This chain's CDR3 is CASSPRTAAGPTNTGELFF. The CDR3, as DNA: TGTGCCAGCAGCCCAAGGACAGCAGCGGGCCCCACGAACACCGGGGAGCTGTTTTTT.